Given below is one T cell receptor beta chain in context. The plating included around 200,000 irradiated, violet-dye-labeled stimulator cells together with around 200,000 CFSE-labeled responder cells. Proliferating responders of the CD3+CD4+ and CD3+CD8+ phenotypes with low CFSE were sorted after the reaction. The data derive from a study of graft-versus-host responses after intestinal transplantation. Study-wide results and limits: Analysis identified GvH clones in recipient marrow, with some appearing first in ileum or blood. Allografts of one patient group, those with graft-donor T cell macrochimerism, had high graft-versus-host to host-versus-graft clonal ratios.

Some clones are missing from TCRdb's copy, which holds only in-frame ones; the method was immunoSEQ multiplex PCR. Among roughly 20,000 clones listed, roughly 40% were seen once. Germline V gene sequence: CDR1 SNHLY, CDR2 FYNNEI. This CDR3 has 15 residues. Germline trimming cut 6 bases from V and 7 bases from J; bases unmatched to any gene: 12. The sequence was obtained from a human patient who received an intestinal transplant. The chain recombines TRBV2 with TRBJ1-5, with 7 bases that match TRBD1. The source was alloreactive CD4+ T cells from a mixed lymphocyte reaction culture, collected before intestinal transplant. Subset indicated: CFSE-low proliferating T cells sorted from roughly six-day pre-transplant mixed lymphocyte reaction (GvH or HvG direction). For the CDR3, the DNA is TGTGCCAGCAGGGCTGGCTACAGGGGTAGGCAGCCCCAGCATTTT. Translating it yields CASRAGYRGRQPQHF. The full variable domain, completed using reference TRBV2 and TRBJ1-5, is EPEVTQTPSHQVTQMGQEVILRCVPISNHLYFYWYRQILGQKVEFLVSFYNNEISEKSEIFDDQFSVERPDGSNFTLKIRSTKLEDSAMYFCASRAGYRGRQPQHFGDGTRLSIL.